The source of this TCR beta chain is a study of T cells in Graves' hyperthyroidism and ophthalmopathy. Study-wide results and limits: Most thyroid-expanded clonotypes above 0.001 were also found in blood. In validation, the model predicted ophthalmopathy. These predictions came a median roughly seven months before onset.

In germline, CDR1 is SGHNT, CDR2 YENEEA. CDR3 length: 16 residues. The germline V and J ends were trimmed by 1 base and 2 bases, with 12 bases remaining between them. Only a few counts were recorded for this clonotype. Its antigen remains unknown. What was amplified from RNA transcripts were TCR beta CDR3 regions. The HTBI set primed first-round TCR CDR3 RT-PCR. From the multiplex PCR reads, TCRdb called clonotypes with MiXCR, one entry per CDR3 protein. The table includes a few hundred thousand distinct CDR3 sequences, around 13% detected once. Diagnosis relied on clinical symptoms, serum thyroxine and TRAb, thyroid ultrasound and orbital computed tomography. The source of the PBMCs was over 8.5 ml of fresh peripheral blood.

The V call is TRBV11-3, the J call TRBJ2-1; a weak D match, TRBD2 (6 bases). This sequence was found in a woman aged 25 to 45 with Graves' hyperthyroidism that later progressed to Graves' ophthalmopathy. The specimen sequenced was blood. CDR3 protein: CASSLGISGTYNEQFF. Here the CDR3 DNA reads TGTGCCAGCAGCTTAGGGATTAGCGGAACCTACAATGAGCAGTTCTTC.